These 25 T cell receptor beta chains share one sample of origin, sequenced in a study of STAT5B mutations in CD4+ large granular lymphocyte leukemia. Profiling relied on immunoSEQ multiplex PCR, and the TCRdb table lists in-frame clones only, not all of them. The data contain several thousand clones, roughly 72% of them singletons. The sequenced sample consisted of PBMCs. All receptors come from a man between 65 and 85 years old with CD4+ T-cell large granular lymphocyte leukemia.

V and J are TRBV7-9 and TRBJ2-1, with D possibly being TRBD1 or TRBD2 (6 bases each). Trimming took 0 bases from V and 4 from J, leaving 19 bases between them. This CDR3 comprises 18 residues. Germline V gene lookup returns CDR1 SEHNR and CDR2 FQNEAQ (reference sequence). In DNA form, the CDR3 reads TGTGCCAGCAGCTTAGCGATTGGTAGGAGGAGGGGGTACAATGAGCAGTTCTTC. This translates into CASSLAIGRRRGYNEQFF.

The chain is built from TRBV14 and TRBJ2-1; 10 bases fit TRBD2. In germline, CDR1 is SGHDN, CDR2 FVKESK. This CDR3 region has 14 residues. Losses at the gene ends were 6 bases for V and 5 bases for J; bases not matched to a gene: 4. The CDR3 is CASRIAGGNNEQFF. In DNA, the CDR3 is TGTGCCAGCAGAATAGCGGGAGGAAACAATGAGCAGTTCTTC.

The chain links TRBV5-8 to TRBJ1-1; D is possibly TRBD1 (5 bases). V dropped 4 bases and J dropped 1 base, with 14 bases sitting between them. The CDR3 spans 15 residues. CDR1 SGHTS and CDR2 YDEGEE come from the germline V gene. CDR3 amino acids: CASSPRSDRNTEAFF. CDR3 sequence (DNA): TGTGCCAGCAGCCCTCGTTCTGACAGGAACACTGAAGCTTTCTTT.

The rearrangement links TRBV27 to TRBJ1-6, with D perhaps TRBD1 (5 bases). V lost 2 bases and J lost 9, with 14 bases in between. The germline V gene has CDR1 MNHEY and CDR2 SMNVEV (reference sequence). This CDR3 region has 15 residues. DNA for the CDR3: TGTGCCAGCAGTTTAGGGGGGGAGGGACGTTCACCCCTCCACTTT. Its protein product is CASSLGGEGRSPLHF.

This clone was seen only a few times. This CDR3 reads CASSQESLPEAFF. The CDR3 bases are TGCGCCAGCAGCCAAGAGAGTCTCCCTGAAGCTTTCTTT. The genes are TRBV4-1 and TRBJ1-1; D uncertain. The CDR3 sequence is 13 residues long. V was pared by 0 bases and J by 6 bases, with 8 bases between. CDR1 is MGHRA and CDR2 is YSYEKL in the germline V gene.

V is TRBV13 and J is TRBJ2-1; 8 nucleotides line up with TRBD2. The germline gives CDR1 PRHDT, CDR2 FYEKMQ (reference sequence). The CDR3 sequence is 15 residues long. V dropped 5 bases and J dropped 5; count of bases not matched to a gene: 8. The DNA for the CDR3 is TGTGCCAGCAGCGGGGGACTAGAGGGGGACAATGAGCAGTTCTTC. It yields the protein CASSGGLEGDNEQFF. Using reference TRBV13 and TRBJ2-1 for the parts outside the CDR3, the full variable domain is AAGVIQSPRHLIKEKRETATLKCYPIPRHDTVYWYQQGPGQDPQFLISFYEKMQSDKGSIPDRFSAQQFSDYHSELNMSSLELGDSALYFCASSGGLEGDNEQFFGPGTRLTVL.

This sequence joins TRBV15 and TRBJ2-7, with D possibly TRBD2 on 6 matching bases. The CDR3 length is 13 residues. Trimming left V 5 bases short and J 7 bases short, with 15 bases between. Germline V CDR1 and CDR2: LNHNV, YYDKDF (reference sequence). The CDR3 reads CATSGLTAGEQYF. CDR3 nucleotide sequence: TGTGCCACCAGCGGATTAACCGCGGGGGAGCAGTACTTC.

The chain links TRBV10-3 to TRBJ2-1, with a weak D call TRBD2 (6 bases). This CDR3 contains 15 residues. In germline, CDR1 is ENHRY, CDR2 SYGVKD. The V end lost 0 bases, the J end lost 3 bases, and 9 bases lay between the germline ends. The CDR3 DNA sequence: TGTGCCATCAGTGAGTCTAGCGGTCGCTACAATGAGCAGTTCTTC. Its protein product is CAISESSGRYNEQFF.

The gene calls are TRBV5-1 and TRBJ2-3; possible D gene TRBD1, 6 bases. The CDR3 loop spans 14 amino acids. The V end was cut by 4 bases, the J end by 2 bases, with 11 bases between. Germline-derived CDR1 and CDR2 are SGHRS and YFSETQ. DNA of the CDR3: TGCGCCAGCAGCACGGACAGTCCCACAGATACGCAGTATTTT. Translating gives CASSTDSPTDTQYF.

CDR3: CASSFTDTQYF. The DNA of the CDR3 is TGTGCCAGCAGCTTCACAGATACGCAGTATTTT. This rearrangement joins TRBV7-9 to TRBJ2-3; D gene unclear. Trimming shortened V by 3 bases and J by 2 bases, and 0 bases separated the two germline ends. From germline, CDR1 is SEHNR and CDR2 FQNEAQ (reference sequence). CDR3 length: 11 amino acids.

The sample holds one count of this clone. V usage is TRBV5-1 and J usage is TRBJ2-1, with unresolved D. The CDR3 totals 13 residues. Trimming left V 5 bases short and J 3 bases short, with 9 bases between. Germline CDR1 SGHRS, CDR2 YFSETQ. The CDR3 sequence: CASRGEIYNEQFF. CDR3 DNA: TGCGCCAGCAGGGGCGAGATCTACAATGAGCAGTTCTTC.

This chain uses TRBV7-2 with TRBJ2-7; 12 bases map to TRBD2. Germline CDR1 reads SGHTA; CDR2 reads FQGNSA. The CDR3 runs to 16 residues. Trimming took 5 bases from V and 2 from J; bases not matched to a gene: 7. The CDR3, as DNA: TGTGCCAGCAGCCGAGGACTAGCGGGGCCGCCCTACGAGCAGTACTTC. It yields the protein CASSRGLAGPPYEQYF.

The CDR3 sequence: CASSHLLAGSSYNEQFF. CDR3 bases: TGTGCCAGCAGCCACTTACTAGCGGGAAGCTCCTACAATGAGCAGTTCTTC. V and J are TRBV4-2 and TRBJ2-1; TRBD2 matches 10 bases. CDR3 length: 17 residues. Germline V gene data show CDR1 as LGHNA and CDR2 as YNFKEQ. Trimming removed 3 bases from V and 0 bases from J; junction bases left unmatched: 5.

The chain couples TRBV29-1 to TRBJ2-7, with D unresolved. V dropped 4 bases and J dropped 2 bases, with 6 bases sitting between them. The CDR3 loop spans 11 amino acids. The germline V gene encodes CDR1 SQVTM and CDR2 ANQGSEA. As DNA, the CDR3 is TGCAGCGTTGGCGGCACCTACGAGCAGTACTTC. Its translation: CSVGGTYEQYF.

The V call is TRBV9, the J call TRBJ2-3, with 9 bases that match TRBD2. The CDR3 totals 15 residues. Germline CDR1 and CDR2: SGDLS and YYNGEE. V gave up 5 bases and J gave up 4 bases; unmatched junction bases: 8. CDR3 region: CASSPSGTSPDTQYF. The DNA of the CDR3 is TGTGCCAGCAGTCCTAGCGGGACTAGCCCAGATACGCAGTATTTT.

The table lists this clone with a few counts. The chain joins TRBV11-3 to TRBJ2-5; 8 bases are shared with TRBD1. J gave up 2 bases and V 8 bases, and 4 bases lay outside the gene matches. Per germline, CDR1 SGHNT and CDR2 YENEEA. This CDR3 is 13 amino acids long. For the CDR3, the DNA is TGTGCCAGCGGCCGACAGGGGCAAGAGACCCAGTACTTC. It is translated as CASGRQGQETQYF.

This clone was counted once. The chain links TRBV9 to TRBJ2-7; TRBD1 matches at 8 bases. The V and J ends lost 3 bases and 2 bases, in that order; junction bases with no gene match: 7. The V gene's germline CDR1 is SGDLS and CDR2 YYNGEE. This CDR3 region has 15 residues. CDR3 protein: CASSAEDRAPYEQYF. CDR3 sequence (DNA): TGTGCCAGCAGCGCGGAGGACAGGGCGCCCTACGAGCAGTACTTC.

The CDR3 reads CASSLDERWGLTPPEQFF. For the CDR3, the DNA is TGTGCCAGCAGCTTAGATGAGAGGTGGGGACTCACGCCCCCTGAGCAGTTCTTC. The V gene is TRBV11-3, the J gene TRBJ2-1; perhaps TRBD2 as D (6 bases). Germline loops: CDR1 SGHNT, CDR2 YENEEA. Trimming removed 0 bases at V and 9 bases at J, with 24 bases between. The CDR3 has 18 residues.

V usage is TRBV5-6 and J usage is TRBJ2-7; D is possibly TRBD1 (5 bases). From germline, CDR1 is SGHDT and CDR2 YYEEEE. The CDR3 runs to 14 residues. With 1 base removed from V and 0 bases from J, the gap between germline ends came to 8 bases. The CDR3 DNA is TGTGCCAGCAGCTTGTCAGGGAACTCCTACGAGCAGTACTTC. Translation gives CASSLSGNSYEQYF.

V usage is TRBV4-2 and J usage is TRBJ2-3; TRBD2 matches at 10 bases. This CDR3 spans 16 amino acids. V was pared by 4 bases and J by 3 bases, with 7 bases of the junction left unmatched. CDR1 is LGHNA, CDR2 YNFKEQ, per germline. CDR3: CASSPTSGIKTDTQYF. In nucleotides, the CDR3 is TGTGCCAGCAGCCCAACTAGCGGGATTAAAACAGATACGCAGTATTTT.

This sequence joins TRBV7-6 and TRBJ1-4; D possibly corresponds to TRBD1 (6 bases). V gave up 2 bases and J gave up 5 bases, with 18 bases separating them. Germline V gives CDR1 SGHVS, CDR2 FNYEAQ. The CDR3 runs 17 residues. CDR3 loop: CASSLKVGGAGNEKLFF. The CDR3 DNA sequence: TGTGCCAGCAGCTTAAAAGTCGGGGGCGCCGGGAATGAAAAACTGTTTTTT.

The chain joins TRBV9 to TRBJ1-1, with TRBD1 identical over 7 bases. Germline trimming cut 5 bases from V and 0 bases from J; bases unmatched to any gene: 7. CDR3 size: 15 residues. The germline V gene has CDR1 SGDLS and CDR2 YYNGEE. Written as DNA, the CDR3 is TGTGCCAGCAGGTATCTGACAGGGCTGAACACTGAAGCTTTCTTT. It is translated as CASRYLTGLNTEAFF.

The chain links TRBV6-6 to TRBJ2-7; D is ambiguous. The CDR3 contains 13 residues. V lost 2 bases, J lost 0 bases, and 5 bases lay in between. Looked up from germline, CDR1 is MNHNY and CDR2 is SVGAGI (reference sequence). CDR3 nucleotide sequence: TGTGCCAGCAGTTACGTGGCCTCCTACGAGCAGTACTTC. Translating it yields CASSYVASYEQYF.

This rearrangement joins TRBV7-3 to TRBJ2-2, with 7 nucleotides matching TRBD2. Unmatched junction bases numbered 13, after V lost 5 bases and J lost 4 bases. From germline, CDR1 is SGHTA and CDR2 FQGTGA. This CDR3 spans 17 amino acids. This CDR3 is CASSPIRRELGTGELFF. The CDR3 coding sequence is TGTGCCAGCAGCCCGATTAGGCGGGAGTTGGGCACCGGGGAGCTGTTTTTT.

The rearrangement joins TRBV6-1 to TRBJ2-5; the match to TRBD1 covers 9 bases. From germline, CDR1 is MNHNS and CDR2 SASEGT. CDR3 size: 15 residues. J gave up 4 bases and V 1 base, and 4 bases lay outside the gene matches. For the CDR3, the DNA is TGTGCCAGCAGTGAAGGGGGACAGGGAGGAGAGACCCAGTACTTC. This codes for CASSEGGQGGETQYF.